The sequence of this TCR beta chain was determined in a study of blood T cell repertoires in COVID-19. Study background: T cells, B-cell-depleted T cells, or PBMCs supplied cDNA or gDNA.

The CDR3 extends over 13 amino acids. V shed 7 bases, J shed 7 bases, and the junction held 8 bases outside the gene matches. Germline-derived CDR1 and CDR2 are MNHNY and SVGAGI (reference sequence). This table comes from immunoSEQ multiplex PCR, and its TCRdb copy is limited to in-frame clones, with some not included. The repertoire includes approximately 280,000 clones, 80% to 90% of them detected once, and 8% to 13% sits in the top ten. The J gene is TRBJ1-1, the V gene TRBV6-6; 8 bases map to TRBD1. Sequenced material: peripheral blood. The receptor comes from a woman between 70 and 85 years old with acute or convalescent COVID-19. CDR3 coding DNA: TGTGCCAGCACTTTACCCGGGACAGGTGAAGCTTTCTTT. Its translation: CASTLPGTGEAFF.